The 16 T cell receptor beta chains presented below share a single source sample, sequenced in a study of cytomegalovirus exposure and HLA in healthy donors. The PCR was carried out with 60 Vbeta primers and 13 Jbeta primers. The data were produced by immunoSEQ multiplex PCR, yet TCRdb's version contains in-frame clones alone and is incomplete. The repertoire has about 140,000 clones, roughly 79% of them found once; the top ten carry approximately 1.5%. Sample: PBMCs. These receptors were taken from a man between 25 and 39 years old in good health and CMV-seropositive.

This clone came up once. The chain couples TRBV19 to TRBJ2-2, with a tentative D call TRBD2 (5 bases). The V gene's germline CDR1 is LNHDA and CDR2 SQIVND (reference sequence). V was trimmed by 6 bases and J by 6 bases, leaving 14 bases between them. This CDR3 comprises 14 residues. CDR3 DNA sequence: TGTGCCAGTAGAAGGGAGTTAGTGGCCGGGGAGCTGTTTTTT. Its translation: CASRRELVAGELFF.

The chain couples TRBV14 to TRBJ2-5; 7 bases map to TRBD2. This CDR3 has 13 residues. The V and J ends lost 4 bases and 5 bases, in that order; junction bases with no gene match: 4. Germline V gives CDR1 SGHDN, CDR2 FVKESK. The CDR3: CASSPSGTETQYF. DNA of the CDR3: TGTGCCAGCAGCCCAAGCGGGACGGAGACCCAGTACTTC.

The chain joins TRBV6-1 to TRBJ2-5, with 8 bases fitting TRBD1. J lost 4 bases, V lost 5 bases, and 9 bases had no gene match. CDR3 size: 15 residues. Germline assignment: CDR1 MNHNS and CDR2 SASEGT. The CDR3 DNA reads as TGTGCCAGCAGTTCGACAGGGGTGAGGTTAGAGACCCAGTACTTC. Amino acid sequence: CASSSTGVRLETQYF.

This clone has only a few counts. J is TRBJ2-1 and V is TRBV10-1; TRBD2 might be the D (5 bases). Trimming cost V 4 bases and J 6 bases, with 13 bases left between them. Germline CDR1 WNHNN, CDR2 SYGVQD (reference sequence). The CDR3 extends over 14 amino acids. The DNA of the CDR3 is TGCGCCAGCAGTGTGTCGGTAGCGACCAATGAGCAGTTCTTC. Protein: CASSVSVATNEQFF.

The chain couples TRBV5-1 to TRBJ2-5; D is ambiguous. Germline CDR1 is SGHRS and CDR2 is YFSETQ. The ends were cut back, 0 bases at V and 1 base at J, with 10 bases in the middle. The CDR3 runs to 15 residues. CDR3 protein: CASSLEAPLQETQYF. CDR3 DNA sequence: TGCGCCAGCAGCTTGGAAGCGCCCCTCCAAGAGACCCAGTACTTC. Complete variable domain (other parts from reference TRBV5-1 and TRBJ2-5): KAGVTQTPRYLIKTRGQQVTLSCSPISGHRSVSWYQQTPGQGLQFLFEYFSETQRNKGNFPGRFSGRQFSNSRSEMNVSTLELGDSALYLCASSLEAPLQETQYFGPGTRLLVL.

This CDR3 is CASSLGHSNQPQHF. CDR3 coding DNA: TGTGCCAGCAGCTTAGGACATAGCAATCAGCCCCAGCATTTT. This chain links TRBV11-1 with TRBJ1-5; D is unresolved. V was cut by 1 base and J by 0 bases, with 4 bases left in between. CDR1 and CDR2 from the germline V gene are SGHAT and FQDESV (reference sequence). This CDR3 spans 14 amino acids.

The chain's CDR3 is CASRLNGGGYQPQHF. The DNA of the CDR3 is TGTGCCAGCAGGTTGAATGGGGGGGGATATCAGCCCCAGCATTTT. The J gene is TRBJ1-5, the V gene TRBV5-6, with D perhaps matching TRBD1 (5 bases). Between the trimmed V and J ends, which lost 5 bases and 5 bases, there was a span of 17 bases. In germline, CDR1 is SGHDT, CDR2 YYEEEE. The CDR3 totals 15 residues.

This clone was picked up a small number of times. The CDR3 spells CASSLGRTGDGVQYF. In DNA form, the CDR3 reads TGTGCCAGCAGCTTAGGTAGGACAGGGGATGGTGTGCAGTACTTC. J is TRBJ2-7 and V is TRBV7-9; TRBD1 aligns across 9 bases. V was pared by 1 base and J by 9 bases, with 10 bases of the junction left unmatched. Germline assignment: CDR1 SEHNR and CDR2 FQNEAQ (reference sequence). The CDR3 totals 15 residues.

This clone was observed once. This sequence joins TRBV6-5 and TRBJ1-2; D is ambiguous. The V gene lost 0 bases and the J gene lost 2 bases, with 7 bases spanning the gap. The CDR3 contains 14 residues. Germline V gene lookup returns CDR1 MNHEY and CDR2 SVGAGI. CDR3 DNA sequence: TGTGCCAGCAGTTACTCTAGGGAGAACTATGGCTACACCTTC. Its protein product is CASSYSRENYGYTF.

CDR3 in amino acids: CASSLGQGNGYTF. The CDR3 DNA reads TGCGCCAGCAGCTTGGGACAGGGCAATGGCTACACCTTC. The rearrangement joins TRBV5-1 to TRBJ1-2; 7 bases agree with TRBD1. J lost 6 bases, V lost 0 bases, and 2 bases had no gene match. The CDR3 spans 13 residues. Germline lookup yields CDR1 SGHRS and CDR2 YFSETQ.

This clone occurred a few times. This rearrangement joins TRBV27 to TRBJ2-2; TRBD1 agrees at 7 bases. The germline V gene encodes CDR1 MNHEY and CDR2 SMNVEV (reference sequence). With 8 bases clipped from V and 1 base from J, the junction kept 10 bases outside the gene matches. The CDR3 is 16 amino acids. CDR3 amino acids: CASSSTTGWNTGELFF. CDR3 bases: TGTGCCAGCTCATCTACGACAGGGTGGAACACCGGGGAGCTGTTTTTT.

A single count supports this clone. The chain employs TRBV28 and TRBJ1-6; D gene uncertain. The CDR3 extends over 15 amino acids. Trimming pared 3 bases from V and 7 bases from J, leaving 13 bases between. Germline CDR1 is MDHEN and CDR2 is SYDVKM. The CDR3 DNA reads TGTGCCAGCAGTTTCGACGCAGGCGTAAATTCACCCCTCCACTTT. Translating it yields CASSFDAGVNSPLHF.

The chain's CDR3 is CASSIGTTGWETQHF. The CDR3 DNA sequence: TGTGCCAGTAGTATAGGAACTACAGGGTGGGAGACCCAGCATTTT. The chain carries TRBV19 and TRBJ1-5; D is perhaps TRBD1 (6 bases). Germline V lookup: CDR1 LNHDA, CDR2 SQIVND (reference sequence). The CDR3 sequence is 15 residues long. Trimming stripped 1 base from V and 11 bases from J, with 18 bases between.

V usage is TRBV27 and J usage is TRBJ2-5, with 9 bases matching TRBD1. CDR3 length equals 15 residues. Germline loops: CDR1 MNHEY, CDR2 SMNVEV (reference sequence). V lost 7 bases to trimming and J lost 5 bases; unmatched junction nucleotides: 11. The CDR3 region is CASNLGDREKETQYF. In nucleotides, the CDR3 is TGTGCCAGCAATCTAGGGGACAGGGAGAAGGAGACCCAGTACTTC.

The chain uses TRBV5-4 and TRBJ1-2, with TRBD1 matching over 7 bases. Looked up from germline, CDR1 is SGHNT and CDR2 is YYREEE (reference sequence). This CDR3 comprises 16 residues. After removal of 1 base from V and 4 bases from J, the junction contained 10 bases not matched to a gene. CDR3 protein: CASSLHAPTGAYGYTF. Written as DNA, the CDR3 is TGTGCCAGCAGCTTGCATGCCCCAACAGGGGCCTATGGCTACACCTTC. Complete variable domain (other parts from reference TRBV5-4 and TRBJ1-2): ETGVTQSPTHLIKTRGQQVTLRCSSQSGHNTVSWYQQALGQGPQFIFQYYREEENGRGNFPPRFSGLQFPNYSSELNVNALELDDSALYLCASSLHAPTGAYGYTFGSGTRLTVV.

Turning to this clone: Compared with germline, one end of the junction differs, possibly owing to a read error. The chain carries TRBV7-7 and TRBJ2-2; the match to TRBD1 covers 10 bases. Germline V gene lookup returns CDR1 SSHAT and CDR2 FNYEAQ (reference sequence). This CDR3 has 14 residues. The CDR3 bases are TGTGCTAGCAGCTACGGGACAGGGGCCGGGGAGCTGTTTTTT. Translation gives CASSYGTGAGELFF.